Listed here is a single T cell receptor (beta chain). The data are from a study of blood T cell repertoires in COVID-19. Study-level information: In each case, the material was cDNA or gDNA derived from T cells, B-cell-depleted T cells, or PBMCs.

Profiled with immunoSEQ multiplex PCR; TCRdb holds only in-frame clones, not every one. The sample consists of about 88,000 clones, roughly nine tenths of them appearing once. Trimming cost V 5 bases and J 6 bases, with 17 bases left between them. The CDR3 is 16 amino acids. In germline, CDR1 is SGHTA, CDR2 FQGNSA. Material for sequencing was peripheral blood. The V and J genes are TRBV7-2 and TRBJ1-6, with a weak D call TRBD1 (6 bases). This clonotype originated in a human donor with active COVID-19. The donor label of this sample is uncertain. The DNA for the CDR3 is TGTGCCAGCAGCCCTTGGACAGCCTCTCTTAATTCACCCCTCCACTTT. Its protein product is CASSPWTASLNSPLHF.